Presented here are 23 T cell receptor beta chains from one specimen sequenced in a study of cytomegalovirus exposure and HLA in healthy donors. Assay: immunoSEQ multiplex PCR; the TCRdb copy retains only in-frame clones and omits some. The repertoire holds some 190,000 clones, with about 82% as singletons. Sequenced sample: PBMCs. The receptors were sampled from a woman between 18 and 29 years old in good health and CMV-seronegative.

This clone was counted a single time. The chain links TRBV5-6 to TRBJ1-1; D may be TRBD1 (5 bases). CDR3 size: 17 residues. CDR1 and CDR2 (germline): SGHDT, YYEEEE. Trimming left V 0 bases short and J 1 base short, with 16 bases between. CDR3 protein: CASSLELGGGKNTEAFF. The CDR3 DNA is TGTGCCAGCAGCTTGGAACTCGGGGGAGGAAAGAACACTGAAGCTTTCTTT.

V gene TRBV4-1 combines with J gene TRBJ1-6, with a possible D match to TRBD1 (5 bases). The V gene's germline CDR1 is MGHRA and CDR2 YSYEKL. V was clipped by 8 bases and J by 8 bases, with 13 bases between them. There are 13 residues in the CDR3. The CDR3: CASGRGGDSPLHF. The CDR3 DNA sequence: TGCGCCAGCGGCCGCGGGGGTGATTCACCCCTCCACTTT.

The chain joins TRBV30 to TRBJ2-1; 7 positions match TRBD1. The CDR3 has 15 residues. Trimming cost V 0 bases and J 0 bases; bases outside gene matches: 2. CDR1 is GTSNPN and CDR2 is SVGIG in the germline V gene (reference sequence). As DNA, the CDR3 is TGTGCCTGGAGTGTAGGGACAGTCTCCTACAATGAGCAGTTCTTC. The encoded protein is CAWSVGTVSYNEQFF.

The genes are TRBV6-5 and TRBJ1-2; 12 nucleotides agree with TRBD1. This CDR3 is built from 15 residues. V lost 0 bases to trimming and J lost 7 bases; unmatched junction nucleotides: 3. CDR1 is MNHEY and CDR2 is SVGAGI in the germline V gene. The CDR3 DNA sequence: TGTGCCAGCAGTTACTCGGGACAGGGGGCGGCTGGCTACACCTTC. The encoded protein is CASSYSGQGAAGYTF.

The V gene is TRBV19, the J gene TRBJ1-1, with D possibly TRBD1 on 6 matching bases. The germline V gene has CDR1 LNHDA and CDR2 SQIVND (reference sequence). V was shortened by 5 bases and J by 3 bases, with 16 bases between the two germline ends. The CDR3 contains 15 residues. In nucleotides, the CDR3 is TGTGCCAGTAGTGGTTACGCGGGGGCGGACACTGAAGCTTTCTTT. It is translated as CASSGYAGADTEAFF.

Only a few counts were recorded for this clone. The chain combines TRBV20-1 with TRBJ1-2; tentative D call: TRBD1 (5 bases). The germline V gene has CDR1 DFQATT and CDR2 SNEGSKA (reference sequence). This CDR3 spans 11 amino acids. Trimming shortened V by 2 bases and J by 6 bases, and 7 bases separated the two germline ends. The CDR3 DNA is TGCAGTGCTAGAAGGGGCCATGGCTACACCTTC. Translated, it gives CSARRGHGYTF.

V is TRBV10-2 and J is TRBJ1-2, with TRBD1 matching over 7 bases. Losses at the gene ends were 6 bases for V and 5 bases for J; bases not matched to a gene: 6. There are 13 residues in the CDR3. CDR1 and CDR2 from the germline V gene are WSHSY and SAAADI. The CDR3 region is CASRQGTEYGYTF. CDR3 nucleotide sequence: TGCGCCAGCAGACAAGGGACAGAATATGGCTACACCTTC.

This sequence joins TRBV10-3 and TRBJ2-2, with D tentatively TRBD1 (6 bases). The germline CDR1 and CDR2 sequences are ENHRY and SYGVKD. The CDR3 totals 16 residues. Trimming cost V 5 bases and J 8 bases, with 21 bases left between them. CDR3: CAISLTGFGSGGELFF. The CDR3 region has the DNA TGTGCCATCAGTCTTACAGGGTTCGGATCGGGGGGGGAGCTGTTTTTT.

The chain links TRBV15 to TRBJ1-2; 11 bases line up with TRBD1. This CDR3 has 18 residues. The junction had 10 bases not matched to a gene; V was cut back by 1 base and J by 3 bases. Germline CDR1 is LNHNV and CDR2 is YYDKDF (reference sequence). The CDR3 loop is CATSRGGGQGAFHYGYTF. The CDR3 DNA is TGTGCCACCAGCAGAGGGGGTGGACAGGGGGCCTTTCACTATGGCTACACCTTC.

J is TRBJ1-4 and V is TRBV5-4; 9 bases align to TRBD1. The J segment lost 4 bases and the V segment lost 2 bases, leaving 12 bases of the junction unmatched. Germline-derived CDR1 and CDR2 are SGHNT and YYREEE (reference sequence). The CDR3 covers 18 residues. CDR3: CASSLGTGSLGYNEKLFF. In DNA form, the CDR3 reads TGTGCCAGCAGCTTAGGGACAGGGTCCCTTGGATATAATGAAAAACTGTTTTTT.

The chain combines TRBV5-1 with TRBJ2-1; 9 bases agree with TRBD2. This CDR3 spans 17 amino acids. From germline, CDR1 is SGHRS and CDR2 YFSETQ. Trimming removed 0 bases from V and 2 bases from J; junction bases left unmatched: 6. In nucleotides, the CDR3 is TGCGCCAGCAGCTTGGCCGGAGCTAGCGGGGCCTACAATGAGCAGTTCTTC. It yields the protein CASSLAGASGAYNEQFF.

This rearrangement joins TRBV27 to TRBJ1-5; TRBD1 matches at 7 bases. This CDR3 contains 13 residues. Germline values: CDR1 MNHEY, CDR2 SMNVEV (reference sequence). Trimming at V came to 6 bases and at J to 7 bases, leaving 6 bases not matched to a gene. In DNA form, the CDR3 reads TGTGCCAGCAGGGCTACAGGGGACCAGCCCCAGCATTTT. Translation: CASRATGDQPQHF.

The V and J genes are TRBV4-1 and TRBJ2-3; 9 bases match TRBD2. The trim removed 3 bases at V and 2 bases at J, leaving 24 bases unmatched. The CDR3 is made up of 22 amino acids. CDR1 and CDR2 (germline): MGHRA, YSYEKL. The CDR3 DNA follows: TGCGCCAGCAGCCACTATTTACCGCCACGAACCTCTAGCGGGGTTACCACAGATACGCAGTATTTT. This encodes CASSHYLPPRTSSGVTTDTQYF.

Written as DNA, the CDR3 is TGTGCCAGCAGCTTGGCGGGGGGCAGCACAGATACGCAGTATTTT. Protein sequence: CASSLAGGSTDTQYF. This rearrangement joins TRBV5-4 to TRBJ2-3; a weak D match, TRBD2 (7 bases). The CDR3 contains 15 residues. Trimming pared 0 bases from V and 0 bases from J, leaving 8 bases between. Germline lookup yields CDR1 SGHNT and CDR2 YYREEE (reference sequence).

This rearrangement joins TRBV27 to TRBJ1-5, with 7 bases aligning to TRBD1. The CDR3 has 15 residues. Germline V gene sequence: CDR1 MNHEY, CDR2 SMNVEV (reference sequence). The V gene end was trimmed by 5 bases and the J gene end by 1 base; junction bases not matched to a gene: 5. CDR3 DNA sequence: TGTGCCAGCAGTCCAGGGACAGCAAGCAATCAGCCCCAGCATTTT. It codes for CASSPGTASNQPQHF.

In nucleotides, the CDR3 is TGTGCCAGCAGCTTGGCCTTAACGGGACTAGCTATCAATGAGCAGTTCTTC. As protein: CASSLALTGLAINEQFF. The rearrangement links TRBV5-4 to TRBJ2-1; 9 bases are shared with TRBD2. V lost 0 bases, J lost 6 bases, and 10 bases stayed unmatched. Germline V gene sequence: CDR1 SGHNT, CDR2 YYREEE (reference sequence). There are 17 residues in the CDR3.

The chain couples TRBV5-1 to TRBJ1-1; 8 positions agree with TRBD1. The CDR3 loop spans 15 amino acids. With V trimmed by 4 bases and J by 1 base, 6 bases remained unmatched. CDR1 and CDR2 from the germline V gene are SGHRS and YFSETQ. CDR3: CASSPADRANTEAFF. CDR3 nucleotide sequence: TGCGCCAGCAGCCCAGCGGACAGGGCGAACACTGAAGCTTTCTTT. The full variable domain, its missing parts supplied by reference TRBV5-1 and TRBJ1-1, is KAGVTQTPRYLIKTRGQQVTLSCSPISGHRSVSWYQQTPGQGLQFLFEYFSETQRNKGNFPGRFSGRQFSNSRSEMNVSTLELGDSALYLCASSPADRANTEAFFGQGTRLTVV.

The chain is built from TRBV7-2 and TRBJ2-7, with TRBD2 matching over 13 bases. Germline values: CDR1 SGHTA, CDR2 FQGNSA. V lost 5 bases, J lost 1 base, and 5 bases stayed unmatched. This CDR3 is 16 amino acids long. The CDR3 is CASSHGLAGVSYEQYF. CDR3 coding DNA: TGTGCCAGCAGCCATGGACTAGCGGGAGTGTCCTACGAGCAGTACTTC.

The genes are TRBV7-9 and TRBJ2-7, with 7 nucleotides matching TRBD1. Germline V lookup: CDR1 SEHNR, CDR2 FQNEAQ (reference sequence). This CDR3 has 16 residues. The junction had 11 bases not matched to a gene; V was cut back by 3 bases and J by 3 bases. The CDR3 here is CASSFLTGQNVYEQYF. CDR3 DNA sequence: TGTGCCAGCAGCTTCCTCACGGGACAGAATGTCTACGAGCAGTACTTC.

The chain links TRBV4-1 to TRBJ1-2; 7 bases align to TRBD1. This CDR3 has 16 amino acids. The V gene end was trimmed by 4 bases and the J gene end by 1 base; junction bases not matched to a gene: 9. Per the germline V gene, CDR1 is MGHRA and CDR2 is YSYEKL. This chain's CDR3 is CASSRPRTGVNYGYTF. CDR3 nucleotides: TGCGCCAGCAGCCGACCAAGGACAGGAGTTAACTATGGCTACACCTTC.

The gene calls are TRBV10-3 and TRBJ2-1, with D possibly matching TRBD1 (5 bases). The V and J ends lost 5 bases and 8 bases respectively, with 19 bases between them. Germline CDR1 reads ENHRY; CDR2 reads SYGVKD. The CDR3 has 15 amino acids. The CDR3 region is CAISIIKTATDEQFF. The DNA of the CDR3 is TGTGCCATCAGTATCATAAAGACAGCAACGGATGAGCAGTTCTTC.

The rearrangement links TRBV7-8 to TRBJ2-1; TRBD2 aligns across 10 bases. This CDR3 has 17 residues. Trimming cost V 5 bases and J 4 bases; bases outside gene matches: 11. Germline V gene data show CDR1 as SGHVS and CDR2 as FQNEAQ. The CDR3 DNA reads TGTGCCAGCAGCACACGTTTATCTAGCGGGAGTTACAATGAGCAGTTCTTC. Amino acid sequence: CASSTRLSSGSYNEQFF.

The chain couples TRBV19 to TRBJ1-4, with 7 bases fitting TRBD1. V was pared by 3 bases and J by 6 bases, with 10 bases of the junction left unmatched. This CDR3 is built from 16 residues. Germline V lookup: CDR1 LNHDA, CDR2 SQIVND (reference sequence). For the CDR3, the DNA is TGTGCCAGTAGTATCGTCGGAGAGGGGGCGGATGAAAAACTGTTTTTT. This encodes CASSIVGEGADEKLFF. Filled out from reference TRBV19 and TRBJ1-4, the complete variable domain reads DGGITQSPKYLFRKEGQNVTLSCEQNLNHDAMYWYRQDPGQGLRLIYYSQIVNDFQKGDIAEGYSVSREKKESFPLTVTSAQKNPTAFYLCASSIVGEGADEKLFFGSGTQLSVL.